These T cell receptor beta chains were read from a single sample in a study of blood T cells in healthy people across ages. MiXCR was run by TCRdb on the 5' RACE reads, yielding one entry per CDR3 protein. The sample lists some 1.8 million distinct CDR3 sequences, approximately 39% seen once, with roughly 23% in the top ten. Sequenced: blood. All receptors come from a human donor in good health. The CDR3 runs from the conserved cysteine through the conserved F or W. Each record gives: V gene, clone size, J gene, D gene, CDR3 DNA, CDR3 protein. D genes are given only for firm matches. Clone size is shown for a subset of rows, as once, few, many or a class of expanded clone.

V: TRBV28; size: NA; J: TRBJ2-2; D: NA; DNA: TGTGCCAGCAGTCCATTCGACCCCTCGAACACCGGGGAGCTGTTTTTT; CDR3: CASSPFDPSNTGELFF
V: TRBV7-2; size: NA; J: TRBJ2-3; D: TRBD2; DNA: TGTGCCAGCAGCTTAATAGCGGGGGGGATGGCAGATACGCAGTATTTT; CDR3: CASSLIAGGMADTQYF
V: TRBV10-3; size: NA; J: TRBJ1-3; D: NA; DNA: TGTGCCATCAGTGAATCCGGGGTCTCTGGAAACACCATATATTTT; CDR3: CAISESGVSGNTIYF
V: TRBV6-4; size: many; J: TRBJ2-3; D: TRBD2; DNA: TGTGCCAGCAGCCTTAGCGGGGGGAGCGCAGATACGCAGTATTTT; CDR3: CASSLSGGSADTQYF
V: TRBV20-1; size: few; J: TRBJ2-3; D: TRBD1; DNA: TGCAGTGCTCAGGACAGGATCGGCACAGATACGCAGTATTTT; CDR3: CSAQDRIGTDTQYF
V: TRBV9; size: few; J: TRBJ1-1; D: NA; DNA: TGTGCCAGCAGCGTAGACAACAAAGCGGACACTGAAGCTTTCTTT; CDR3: CASSVDNKADTEAFF
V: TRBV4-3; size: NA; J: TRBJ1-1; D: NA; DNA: TGCGCCAGCAGCCAAGAAGGTTGGGAGTTAAACACTGAAGCTTTCTTT; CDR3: CASSQEGWELNTEAFF
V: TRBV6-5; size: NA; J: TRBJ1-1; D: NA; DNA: TGTGCCAGCAGTTACTCTTTCGGCACTGAAGCTTTCTTT; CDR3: CASSYSFGTEAFF
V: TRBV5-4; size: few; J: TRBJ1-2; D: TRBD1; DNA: TGTGCCAGCAGATCAGGACAGGGCTTGGGCTACACCTTC; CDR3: CASRSGQGLGYTF
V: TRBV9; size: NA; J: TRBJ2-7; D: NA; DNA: TGTGCCAGCAGCGTAGGAGGGCTGGGATTAAACGAGCAGTACTTC; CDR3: CASSVGGLGLNEQYF
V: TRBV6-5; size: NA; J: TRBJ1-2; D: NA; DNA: TGTGCCAGCACCCAGGGGACACGCGGCTACACCTTC; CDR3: CASTQGTRGYTF
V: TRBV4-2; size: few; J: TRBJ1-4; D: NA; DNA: TGTGCCAGCAGCCAAGAGCCAGGGAGTGAAAAACTGTTTTTT; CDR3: CASSQEPGSEKLFF
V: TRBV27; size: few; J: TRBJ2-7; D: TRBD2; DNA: TGTGCCAGCAGGATTTTTGGGGGGGGAGATTACGAGCAGTACTTC; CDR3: CASRIFGGGDYEQYF
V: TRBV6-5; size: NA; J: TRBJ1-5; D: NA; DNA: TGTGCCAGCAGTTACACAGCCTATAGCAATCAGCCCCAGCATTTT; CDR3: CASSYTAYSNQPQHF
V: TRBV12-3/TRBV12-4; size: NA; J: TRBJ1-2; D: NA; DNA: TGTGCCAGCAGTGGGGACGGTATCTATGGCTACACCTTC; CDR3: CASSGDGIYGYTF
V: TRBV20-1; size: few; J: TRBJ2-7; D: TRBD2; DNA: TGCAGTGCTAGAGTGGGCGGGGGGGCGGTATACGAGCAGTACTTC; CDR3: CSARVGGGAVYEQYF
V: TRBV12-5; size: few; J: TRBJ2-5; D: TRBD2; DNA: TGTGCTAGTAGTCCCGGGACTAGCGGATACCAAGAGACCCAGTACTTC; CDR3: CASSPGTSGYQETQYF
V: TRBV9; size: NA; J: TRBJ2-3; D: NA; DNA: TGTGCCAGCAGCCGCTACGGGGACACAGATACGCAGTATTTT; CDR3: CASSRYGDTDTQYF
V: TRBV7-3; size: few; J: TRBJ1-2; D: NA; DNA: TGTGCCAGCAGCTTATATGGAATGGACGGCGGAGACACCTTC; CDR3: CASSLYGMDGGDTF
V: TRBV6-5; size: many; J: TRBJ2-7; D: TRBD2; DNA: TGTGCCAGCAGTTTAGGACTAGCGTATTCCTACGAGCAGTACTTC; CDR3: CASSLGLAYSYEQYF
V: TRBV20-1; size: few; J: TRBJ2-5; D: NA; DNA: TGCAGTGCTGGAAGAGGGGAAGAGACCCAGTACTTC; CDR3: CSAGRGEETQYF
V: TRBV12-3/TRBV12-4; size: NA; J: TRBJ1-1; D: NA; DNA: TGTGCCAGCAGTTTACATGAAGCTTTCTTT; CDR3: CASSLHEAFF
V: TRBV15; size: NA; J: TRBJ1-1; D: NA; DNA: TGTGCCACCAGCATGGGAAAATGGGGGGCAAGGAGCACTGAAGCTTTCTTT; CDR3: CATSMGKWGARSTEAFF
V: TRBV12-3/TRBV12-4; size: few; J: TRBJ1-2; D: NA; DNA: TGTGCCAGCAGTTTAGCGCCGCGGGACGTCTGGTCCTTAAACTATGGCTACACCTTC; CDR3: CASSLAPRDVWSLNYGYTF
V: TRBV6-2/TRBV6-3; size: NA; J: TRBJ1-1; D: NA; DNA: TGTGCCAGCAGTCACCCTGGATACGCGAACACTGAAGCTTTCTTT; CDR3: CASSHPGYANTEAFF
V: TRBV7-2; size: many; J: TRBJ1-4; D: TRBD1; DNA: TGTGCCAGCAGCTTAAGACAGGGTGGTGAAAAACTGTTTTTT; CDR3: CASSLRQGGEKLFF
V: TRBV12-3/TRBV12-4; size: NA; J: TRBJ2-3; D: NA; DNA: TGTGCCAGCAGTCCGGTCCTACTGACAGATACGCAGTATTTT; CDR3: CASSPVLLTDTQYF
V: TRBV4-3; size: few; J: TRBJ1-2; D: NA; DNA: TGCGCCAGCAGCCCTCTGGTAGGCGGGTTTGGCTACACCTTC; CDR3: CASSPLVGGFGYTF